This T cell receptor beta chain was sequenced during a study of blood T cell repertoires in COVID-19. Whole-study context: COVID-19 samples from acute and convalescent phases originated in the United States, Italy and Spain. T cells, B-cell-depleted T cells, or PBMCs provided the cDNA or gDNA that served as material.

This CDR3 is built from 15 residues. V lost 5 bases, J lost 1 base, and 4 bases stayed unmatched. CDR1 SNHLY and CDR2 FYNNEI come from the germline V gene. In the study's own analysis: Scientists estimated how many nucleated cells there were by amplifying reference gene primers. TCRdb keeps only in-frame clones here, not all; method: immunoSEQ multiplex PCR. V, J and clone size derive from that table, while D and trimming were established from the DNA sequence. The table shows about 250,000 clones, with about 83% occurring only once. This chain connects TRBV2 to TRBJ1-5, with 8 bases lining up with TRBD1. The TCR originated in a human donor in a cohort sampled during active COVID-19. Material for sequencing was peripheral blood. CDR3 DNA: TGTGCCAGCAGTTACAGGGGGTCGAGCAATCAGCCCCAGCATTTT. As protein: CASSYRGSSNQPQHF.